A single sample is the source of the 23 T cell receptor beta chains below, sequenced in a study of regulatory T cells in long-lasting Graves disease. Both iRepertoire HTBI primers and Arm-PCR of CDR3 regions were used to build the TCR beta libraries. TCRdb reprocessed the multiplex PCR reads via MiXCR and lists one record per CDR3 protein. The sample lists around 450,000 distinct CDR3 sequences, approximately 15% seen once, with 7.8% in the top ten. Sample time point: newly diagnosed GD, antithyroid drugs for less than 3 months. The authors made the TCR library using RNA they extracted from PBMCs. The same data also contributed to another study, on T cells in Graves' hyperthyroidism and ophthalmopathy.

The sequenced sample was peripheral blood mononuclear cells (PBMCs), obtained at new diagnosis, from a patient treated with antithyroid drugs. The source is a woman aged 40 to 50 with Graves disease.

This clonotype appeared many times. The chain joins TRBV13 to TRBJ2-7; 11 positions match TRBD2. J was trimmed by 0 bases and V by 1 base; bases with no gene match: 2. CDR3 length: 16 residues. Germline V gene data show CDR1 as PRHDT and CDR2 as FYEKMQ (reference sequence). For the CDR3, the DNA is TGTGCCAGCAGCTTAGAGCTAGCGGGAGGCTCCTACGAGCAGTACTTC. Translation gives CASSLELAGGSYEQYF.

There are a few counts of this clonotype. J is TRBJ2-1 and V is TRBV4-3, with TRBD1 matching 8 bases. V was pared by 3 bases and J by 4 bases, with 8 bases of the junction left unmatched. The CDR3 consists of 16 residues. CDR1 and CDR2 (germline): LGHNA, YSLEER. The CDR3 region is CASSQDRDGAYNEQFF. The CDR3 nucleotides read TGCGCCAGCAGCCAGGACAGGGATGGAGCATACAATGAGCAGTTCTTC.

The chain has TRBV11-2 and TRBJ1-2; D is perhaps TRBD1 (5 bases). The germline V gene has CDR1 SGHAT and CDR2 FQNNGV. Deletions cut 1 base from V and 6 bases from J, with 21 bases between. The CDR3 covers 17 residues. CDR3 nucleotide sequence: TGTGCCAGCAGCTTAGTAGTAGGGGCAGGGAAGGGGAATGGCTACACCTTC. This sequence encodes CASSLVVGAGKGNGYTF.

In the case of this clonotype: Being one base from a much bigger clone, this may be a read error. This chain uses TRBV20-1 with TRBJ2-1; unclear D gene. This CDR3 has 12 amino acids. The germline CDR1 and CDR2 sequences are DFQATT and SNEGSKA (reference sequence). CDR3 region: CGAKDRYNEQFF. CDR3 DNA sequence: TGCGGTGCTAAAGACCGATACAATGAGCAGTTCTTC.

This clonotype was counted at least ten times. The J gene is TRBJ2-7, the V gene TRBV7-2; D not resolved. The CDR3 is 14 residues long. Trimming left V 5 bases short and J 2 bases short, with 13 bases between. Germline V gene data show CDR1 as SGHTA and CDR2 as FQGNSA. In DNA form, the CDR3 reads TGTGCCAGCAGCGACTCGCATGATCCCTACGAGCAGTACTTC. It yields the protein CASSDSHDPYEQYF.

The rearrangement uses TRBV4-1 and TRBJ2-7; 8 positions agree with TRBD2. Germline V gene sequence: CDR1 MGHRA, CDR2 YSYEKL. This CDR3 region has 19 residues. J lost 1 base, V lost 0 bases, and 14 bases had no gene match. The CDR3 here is CASSQDSFSREEKSYEQYF. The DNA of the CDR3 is TGCGCCAGCAGCCAAGATTCATTTTCGCGGGAGGAAAAATCCTACGAGCAGTACTTC.

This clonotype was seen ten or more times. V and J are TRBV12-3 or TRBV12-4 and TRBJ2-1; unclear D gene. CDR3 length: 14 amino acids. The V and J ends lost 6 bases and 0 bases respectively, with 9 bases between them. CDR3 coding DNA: TGTGCCAGCAGCTTCTCCAGCTCCTACAATGAGCAGTTCTTC. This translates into CASSFSSSYNEQFF.

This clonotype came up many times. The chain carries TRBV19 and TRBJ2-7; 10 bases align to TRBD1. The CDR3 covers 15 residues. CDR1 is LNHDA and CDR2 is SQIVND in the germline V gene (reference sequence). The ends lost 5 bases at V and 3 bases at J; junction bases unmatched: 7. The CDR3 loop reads CASSPPWTGGYEQYF. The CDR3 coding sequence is TGTGCCAGTAGTCCCCCTTGGACAGGGGGCTACGAGCAGTACTTC.

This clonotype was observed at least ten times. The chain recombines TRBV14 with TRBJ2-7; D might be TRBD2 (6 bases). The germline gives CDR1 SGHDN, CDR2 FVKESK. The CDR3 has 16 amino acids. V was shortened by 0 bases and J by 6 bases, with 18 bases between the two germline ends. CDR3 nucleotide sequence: TGTGCCAGCAGCCAAGAACGACTAGTAACCGCCTCCGAGCAGTACTTC. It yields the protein CASSQERLVTASEQYF.

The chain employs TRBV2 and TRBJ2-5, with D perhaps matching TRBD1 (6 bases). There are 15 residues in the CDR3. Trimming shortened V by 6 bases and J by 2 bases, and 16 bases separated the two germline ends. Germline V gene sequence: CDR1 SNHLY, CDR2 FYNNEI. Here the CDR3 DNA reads TGTGCCAGCAGACCAACCGGGACATCGCAAGAGACCCAGTACTTC. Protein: CASRPTGTSQETQYF.

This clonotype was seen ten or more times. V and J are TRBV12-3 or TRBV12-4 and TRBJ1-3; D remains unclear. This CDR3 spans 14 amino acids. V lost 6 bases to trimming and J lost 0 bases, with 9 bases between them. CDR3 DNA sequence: TGTGCCAGCAGACCAGTGCACTCTGGAAACACCATATATTTT. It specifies CASRPVHSGNTIYF.

The CDR3 DNA is TGCAGTGCGATCTCCACTAGCGGGAGTTTCCAAGATACGCAGTATTTT. Its translation is CSAISTSGSFQDTQYF. This chain joins TRBV20-1 and TRBJ2-3; TRBD2 matches at 11 bases. CDR1 is DFQATT, CDR2 SNEGSKA, per germline (reference sequence). Trimming at V came to 6 bases and at J to 5 bases, leaving 13 bases not matched to a gene. The CDR3 spans 16 residues.

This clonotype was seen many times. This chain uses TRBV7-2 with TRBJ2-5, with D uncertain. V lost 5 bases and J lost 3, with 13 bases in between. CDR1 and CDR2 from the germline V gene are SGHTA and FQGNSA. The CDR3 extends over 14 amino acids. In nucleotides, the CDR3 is TGTGCCAGCAGCCTCATTGGTATTAAAGAGACCCAGTACTTC. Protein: CASSLIGIKETQYF. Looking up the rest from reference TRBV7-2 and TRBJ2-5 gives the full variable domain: GAGVSQSPSNKVTEKGKDVELRCDPISGHTALYWYRQSLGQGLEFLIYFQGNSAPDKSGLPSDRFSAERTGGSVSTLTIQRTQQEDSAVYLCASSLIGIKETQYFGPGTRLLVL.

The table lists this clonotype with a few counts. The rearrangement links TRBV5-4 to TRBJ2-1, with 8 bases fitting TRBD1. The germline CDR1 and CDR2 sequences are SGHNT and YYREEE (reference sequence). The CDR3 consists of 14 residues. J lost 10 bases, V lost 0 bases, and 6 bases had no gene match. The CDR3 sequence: CASSLEDRVFEQFF. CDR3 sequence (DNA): TGTGCCAGCAGCTTGGAGGACAGGGTATTCGAGCAGTTCTTC.

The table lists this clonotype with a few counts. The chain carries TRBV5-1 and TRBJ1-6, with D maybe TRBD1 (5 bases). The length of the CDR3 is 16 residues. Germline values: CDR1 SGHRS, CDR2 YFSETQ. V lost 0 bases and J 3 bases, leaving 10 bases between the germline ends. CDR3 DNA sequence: TGCGCCAGCAGCTTGGACAGGATCAGCTATAATTCACCCCTCCACTTT. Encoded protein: CASSLDRISYNSPLHF.

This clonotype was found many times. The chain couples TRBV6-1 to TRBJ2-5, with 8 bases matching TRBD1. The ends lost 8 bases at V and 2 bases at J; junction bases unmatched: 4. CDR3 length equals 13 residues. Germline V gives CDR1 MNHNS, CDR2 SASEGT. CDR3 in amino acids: CASGRGPQETQYF. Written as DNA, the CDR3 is TGTGCCAGCGGCAGGGGGCCACAAGAGACCCAGTACTTC.

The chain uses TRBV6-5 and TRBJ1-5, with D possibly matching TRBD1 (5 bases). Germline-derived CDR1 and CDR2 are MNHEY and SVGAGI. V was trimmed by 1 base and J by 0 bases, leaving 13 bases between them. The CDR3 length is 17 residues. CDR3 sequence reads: CASSYLVGTGSNQPQHF. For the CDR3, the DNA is TGTGCCAGCAGTTACTTAGTCGGGACCGGTAGCAATCAGCCCCAGCATTTT.

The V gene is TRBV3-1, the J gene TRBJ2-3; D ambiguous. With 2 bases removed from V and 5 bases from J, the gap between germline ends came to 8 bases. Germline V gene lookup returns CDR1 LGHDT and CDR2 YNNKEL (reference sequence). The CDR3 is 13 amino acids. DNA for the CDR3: TGTGCCAGCAGCCAAAACCCGGGAGATACGCAGTATTTT. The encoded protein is CASSQNPGDTQYF.

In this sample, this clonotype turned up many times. CDR3 coding DNA: TGTGCCAGCAGCTTAACGGCCGGGACCCTGTCCACCGGGGAGCTGTTTTTT. Encoded protein: CASSLTAGTLSTGELFF. This chain joins TRBV7-3 and TRBJ2-2; the D call may be TRBD1 or TRBD2 (5 bases each). CDR1 and CDR2 (germline): SGHTA, FQGTGA. V was trimmed by 0 bases and J by 4 bases, leaving 15 bases between them. The CDR3 sequence is 17 residues long.

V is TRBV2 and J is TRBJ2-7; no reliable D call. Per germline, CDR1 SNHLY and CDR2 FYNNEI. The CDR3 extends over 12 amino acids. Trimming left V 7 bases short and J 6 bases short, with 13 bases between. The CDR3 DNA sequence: TGTGCCAGCACCGCTCTCTTGGGCGAGCAGTACTTC. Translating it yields CASTALLGEQYF.

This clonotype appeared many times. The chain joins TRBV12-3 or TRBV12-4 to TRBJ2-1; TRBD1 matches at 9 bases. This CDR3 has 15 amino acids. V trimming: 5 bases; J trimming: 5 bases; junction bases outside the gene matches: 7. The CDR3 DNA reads TGTGCCAGCAGTGTCGCCGGGACAGGGAACAATGAGCAGTTCTTC. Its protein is CASSVAGTGNNEQFF.

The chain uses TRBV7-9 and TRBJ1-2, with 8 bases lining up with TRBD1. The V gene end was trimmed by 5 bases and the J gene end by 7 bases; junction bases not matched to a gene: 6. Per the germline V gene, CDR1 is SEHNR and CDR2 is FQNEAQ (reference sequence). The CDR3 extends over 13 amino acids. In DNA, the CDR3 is TGTGCCAGCAGCCCCTCAGGGGGCACTGGCTACACCTTC. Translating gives CASSPSGGTGYTF.

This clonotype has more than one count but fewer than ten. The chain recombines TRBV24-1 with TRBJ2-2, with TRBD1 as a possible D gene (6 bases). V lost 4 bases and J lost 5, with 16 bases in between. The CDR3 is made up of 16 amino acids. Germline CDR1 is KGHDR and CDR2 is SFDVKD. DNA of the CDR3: TGTGCCACCAGTGAACCTACAGGGTTAAGGACCGGGGAGCTGTTTTTT. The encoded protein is CATSEPTGLRTGELFF.